This T cell receptor (beta chain) originates from a study of identical twins. Study-wide results and caveats: Within monozygotic twins, out-of-frame TCR alpha sharing was underestimated by the models. The study drew conclusions from cross-sectional statistical analysis, not from following the same donors.

This CDR3 is built from 17 residues. Germline V CDR1 and CDR2: SGHRS, YFSETQ. V trimming: 2 bases; J trimming: 2 bases; junction bases outside the gene matches: 7. For this clonotype: No antigen is known for it.

Via MiXCR, TCRdb re-called the 5' RACE reads, giving one row per CDR3 protein. The sample holds 500,000 to 700,000 distinct CDR3 sequences, under 8.5% seen once. In addition, the sample was reused for a study of yellow fever vaccine responses in identical twins.

V and J are TRBV5-1 and TRBJ2-2; TRBD1 matches at 9 bases. The sequenced sample was PBMCs. This clonotype originated in a woman under 30 in good health. The CDR3 loop reads CASSFRTGGGNTGELFF. CDR3 DNA: TGCGCCAGCAGCTTCCGAACAGGGGGCGGAAACACCGGGGAGCTGTTTTTT. Supplemented by reference TRBV5-1 and TRBJ2-2, the full variable domain reads KAGVTQTPRYLIKTRGQQVTLSCSPISGHRSVSWYQQTPGQGLQFLFEYFSETQRNKGNFPGRFSGRQFSNSRSEMNVSTLELGDSALYLCASSFRTGGGNTGELFFGEGSRLTVL.